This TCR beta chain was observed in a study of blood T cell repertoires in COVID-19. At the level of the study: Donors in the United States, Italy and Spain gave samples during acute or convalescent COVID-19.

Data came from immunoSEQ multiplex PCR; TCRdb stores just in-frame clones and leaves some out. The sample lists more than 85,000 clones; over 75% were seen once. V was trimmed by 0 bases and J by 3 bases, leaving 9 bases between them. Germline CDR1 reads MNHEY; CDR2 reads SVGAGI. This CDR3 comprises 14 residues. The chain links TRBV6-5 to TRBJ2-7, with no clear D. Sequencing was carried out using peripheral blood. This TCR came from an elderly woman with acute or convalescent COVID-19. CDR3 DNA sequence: TGTGCCAGCAGTTACTCGAAACAGCACTACGAGCAGTACTTC. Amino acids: CASSYSKQHYEQYF.